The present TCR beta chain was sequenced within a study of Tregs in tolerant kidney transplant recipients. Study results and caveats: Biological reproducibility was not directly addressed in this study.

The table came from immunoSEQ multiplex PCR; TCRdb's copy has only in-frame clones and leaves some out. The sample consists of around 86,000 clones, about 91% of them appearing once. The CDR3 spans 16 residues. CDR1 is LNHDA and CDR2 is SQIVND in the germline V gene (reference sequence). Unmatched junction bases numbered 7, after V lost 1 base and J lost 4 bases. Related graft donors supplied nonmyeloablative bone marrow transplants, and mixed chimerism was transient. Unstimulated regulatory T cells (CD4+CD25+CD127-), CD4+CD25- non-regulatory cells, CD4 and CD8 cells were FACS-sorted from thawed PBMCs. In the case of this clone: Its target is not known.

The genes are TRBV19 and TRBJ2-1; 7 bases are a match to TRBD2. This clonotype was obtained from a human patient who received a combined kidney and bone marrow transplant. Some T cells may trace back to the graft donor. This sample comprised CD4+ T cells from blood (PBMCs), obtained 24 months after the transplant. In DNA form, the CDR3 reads TGTGCCAGTAGTATAGGCTCCCAGGGAGGGTACAATGAGCAGTTCTTC. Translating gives CASSIGSQGGYNEQFF.